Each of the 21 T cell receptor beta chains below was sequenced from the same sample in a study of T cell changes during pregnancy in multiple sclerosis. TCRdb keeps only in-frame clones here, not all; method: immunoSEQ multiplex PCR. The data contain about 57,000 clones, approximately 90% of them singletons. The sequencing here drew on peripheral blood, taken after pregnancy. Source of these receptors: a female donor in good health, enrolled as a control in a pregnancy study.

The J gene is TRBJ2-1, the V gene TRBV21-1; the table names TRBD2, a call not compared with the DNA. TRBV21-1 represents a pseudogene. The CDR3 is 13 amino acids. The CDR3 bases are TGTGCCAGCAGCAAGGGAGGGGCCAATGAGCAGTTCTTC. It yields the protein CASSKGGANEQFF.

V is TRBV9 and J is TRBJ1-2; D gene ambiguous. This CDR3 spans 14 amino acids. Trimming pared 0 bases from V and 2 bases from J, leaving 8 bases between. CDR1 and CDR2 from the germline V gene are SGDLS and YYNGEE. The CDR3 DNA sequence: TGTGCCAGCAGCGTAGTTGGAGGGAACTATGGCTACACCTTC. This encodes CASSVVGGNYGYTF.

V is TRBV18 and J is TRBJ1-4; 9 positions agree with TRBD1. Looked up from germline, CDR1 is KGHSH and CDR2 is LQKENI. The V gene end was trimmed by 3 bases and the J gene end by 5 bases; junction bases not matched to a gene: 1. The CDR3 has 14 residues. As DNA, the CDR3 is TGTGCCAGCTCACCCGGGACAGGGAATGAAAAACTGTTTTTT. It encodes CASSPGTGNEKLFF.

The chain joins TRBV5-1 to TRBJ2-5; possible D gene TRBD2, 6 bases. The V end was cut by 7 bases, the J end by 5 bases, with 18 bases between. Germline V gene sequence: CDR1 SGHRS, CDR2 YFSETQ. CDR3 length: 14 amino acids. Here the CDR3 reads CASGNTGVGETQYF. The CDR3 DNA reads TGCGCCAGCGGGAATACGGGAGTAGGTGAGACCCAGTACTTC.

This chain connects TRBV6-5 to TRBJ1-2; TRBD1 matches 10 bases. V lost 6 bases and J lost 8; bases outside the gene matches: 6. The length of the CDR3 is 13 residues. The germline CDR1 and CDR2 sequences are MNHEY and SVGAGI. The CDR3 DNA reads TGTGCCAGCAGCTCTGACAGGGGGCACGGCTACACCTTC. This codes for CASSSDRGHGYTF.

CDR3 nucleotide sequence: TGTGCCAGCAGCTCTTTAGATACGCAGTATTTT. The encoded protein is CASSSLDTQYF. V and J are TRBV7-9 and TRBJ2-3; no clear D. V shed 4 bases and J shed 5 bases, with 4 bases lying between them. The germline CDR1 and CDR2 sequences are SEHNR and FQNEAQ (reference sequence). This CDR3 has 11 residues.

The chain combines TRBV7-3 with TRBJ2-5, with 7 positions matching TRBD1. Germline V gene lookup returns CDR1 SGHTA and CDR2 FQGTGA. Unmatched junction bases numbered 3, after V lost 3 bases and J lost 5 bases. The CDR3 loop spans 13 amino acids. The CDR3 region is CASSLLDRETQYF. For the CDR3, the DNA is TGTGCCAGCAGCTTGCTGGACAGGGAGACCCAGTACTTC.

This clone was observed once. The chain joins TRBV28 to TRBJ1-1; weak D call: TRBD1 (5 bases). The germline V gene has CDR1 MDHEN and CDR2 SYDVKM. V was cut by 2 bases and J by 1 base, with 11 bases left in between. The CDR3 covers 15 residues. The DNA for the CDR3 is TGTGCCAGCAGTTTACAGGGCCGCCCGAACACTGAAGCTTTCTTT. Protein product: CASSLQGRPNTEAFF.

The CDR3 sequence: CASSWTGTGYSPLHF. The CDR3 DNA reads as TGTGCCAGCAGTTGGACAGGGACGGGGTATTCACCCCTCCACTTT. The rearrangement links TRBV25-1 to TRBJ1-6, with 8 positions matching TRBD1. Germline V gene sequence: CDR1 MGHDK, CDR2 SYGVNS. Trimming removed 5 bases from V and 8 bases from J; junction bases left unmatched: 8. This CDR3 is built from 15 residues.

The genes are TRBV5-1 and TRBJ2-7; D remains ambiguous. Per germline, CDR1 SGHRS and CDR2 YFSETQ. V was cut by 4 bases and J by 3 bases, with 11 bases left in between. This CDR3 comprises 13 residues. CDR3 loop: CASSQQDSYEQYF. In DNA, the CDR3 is TGCGCCAGCAGCCAGCAGGATAGCTACGAGCAGTACTTC.

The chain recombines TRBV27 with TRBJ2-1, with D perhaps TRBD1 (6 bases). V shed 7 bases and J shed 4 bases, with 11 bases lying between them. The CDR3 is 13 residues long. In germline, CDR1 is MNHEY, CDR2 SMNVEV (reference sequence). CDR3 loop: CASKKGVYNEQFF. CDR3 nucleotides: TGTGCCAGCAAGAAGGGGGTGTACAATGAGCAGTTCTTC.

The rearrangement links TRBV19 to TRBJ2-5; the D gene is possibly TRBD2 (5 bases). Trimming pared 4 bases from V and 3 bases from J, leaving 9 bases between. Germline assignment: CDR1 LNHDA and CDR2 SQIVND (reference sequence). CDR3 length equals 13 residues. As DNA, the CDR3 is TGTGCCAGTAGTACGGAGGCAGAAGAGACCCAGTACTTC. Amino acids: CASSTEAEETQYF.

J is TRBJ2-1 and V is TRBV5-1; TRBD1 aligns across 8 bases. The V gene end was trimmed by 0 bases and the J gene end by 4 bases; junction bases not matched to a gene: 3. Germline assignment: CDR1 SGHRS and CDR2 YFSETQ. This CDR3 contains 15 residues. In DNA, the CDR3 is TGCGCCAGCAGCTTGGGACAGGGGCCGTACAATGAGCAGTTCTTC. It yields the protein CASSLGQGPYNEQFF.

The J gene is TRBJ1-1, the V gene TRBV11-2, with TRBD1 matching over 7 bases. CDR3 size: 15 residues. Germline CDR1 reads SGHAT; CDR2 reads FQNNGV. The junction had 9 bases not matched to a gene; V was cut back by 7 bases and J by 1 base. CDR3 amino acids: CASTLSQGGNTEAFF. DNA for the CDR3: TGTGCCAGCACCCTAAGCCAGGGGGGGAACACTGAAGCTTTCTTT. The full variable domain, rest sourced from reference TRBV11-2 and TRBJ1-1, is EAGVAQSPRYKIIEKRQSVAFWCNPISGHATLYWYQQILGQGPKLLIQFQNNGVVDDSQLPKDRFSAERLKGVDSTLKIQPAKLEDSAVYLCASTLSQGGNTEAFFGQGTRLTVV.

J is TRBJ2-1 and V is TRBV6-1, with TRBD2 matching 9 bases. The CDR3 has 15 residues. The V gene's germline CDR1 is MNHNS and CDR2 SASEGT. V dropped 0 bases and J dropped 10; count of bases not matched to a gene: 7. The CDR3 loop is CASSEASGGPGEQFF. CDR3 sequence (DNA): TGTGCCAGCAGTGAAGCTAGCGGGGGCCCAGGGGAGCAGTTCTTC.

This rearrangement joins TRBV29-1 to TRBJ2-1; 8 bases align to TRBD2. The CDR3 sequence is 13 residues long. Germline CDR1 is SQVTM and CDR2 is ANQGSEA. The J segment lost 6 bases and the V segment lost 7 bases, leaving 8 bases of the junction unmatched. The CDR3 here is CSAPGGPVNEQFF. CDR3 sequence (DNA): TGCAGCGCCCCGGGAGGGCCAGTCAATGAGCAGTTCTTC.

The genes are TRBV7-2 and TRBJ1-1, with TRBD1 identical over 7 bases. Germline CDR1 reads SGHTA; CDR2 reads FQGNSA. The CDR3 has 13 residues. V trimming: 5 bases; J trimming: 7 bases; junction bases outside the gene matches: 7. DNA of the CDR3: TGTGCCAGCAGCCTATCCCGACAGGGTGAAGCTTTCTTT. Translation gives CASSLSRQGEAFF.

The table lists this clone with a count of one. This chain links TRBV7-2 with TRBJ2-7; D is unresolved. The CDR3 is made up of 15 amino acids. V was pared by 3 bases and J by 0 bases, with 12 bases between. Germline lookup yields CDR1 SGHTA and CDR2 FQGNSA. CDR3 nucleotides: TGTGCCAGCAGCTTCTCGGCGGCGAGCTCCTACGAGCAGTACTTC. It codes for CASSFSAASSYEQYF.

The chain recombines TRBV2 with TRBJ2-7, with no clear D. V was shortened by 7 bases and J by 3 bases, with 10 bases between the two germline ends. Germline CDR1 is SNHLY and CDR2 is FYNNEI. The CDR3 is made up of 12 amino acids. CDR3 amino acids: CASTNRLYEQYF. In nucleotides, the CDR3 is TGTGCCAGCACGAATAGACTCTACGAGCAGTACTTC. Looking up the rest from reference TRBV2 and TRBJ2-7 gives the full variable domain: EPEVTQTPSHQVTQMGQEVILRCVPISNHLYFYWYRQILGQKVEFLVSFYNNEISEKSEIFDDQFSVERPDGSNFTLKIRSTKLEDSAMYFCASTNRLYEQYFGPGTRLTVT.

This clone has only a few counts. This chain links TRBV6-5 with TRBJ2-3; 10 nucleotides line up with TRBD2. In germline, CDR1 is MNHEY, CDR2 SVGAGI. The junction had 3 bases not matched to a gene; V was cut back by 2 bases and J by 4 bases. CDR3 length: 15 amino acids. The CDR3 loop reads CASSYGGLASDTQYF. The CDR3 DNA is TGTGCCAGCAGTTACGGGGGACTAGCGTCAGATACGCAGTATTTT.

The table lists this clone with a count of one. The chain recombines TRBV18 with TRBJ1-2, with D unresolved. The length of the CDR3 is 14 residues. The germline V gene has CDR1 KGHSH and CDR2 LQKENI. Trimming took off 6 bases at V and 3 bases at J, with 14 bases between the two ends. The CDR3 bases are TGTGCCAGCTCCCCGAATCGTGGCCACTATGGCTACACCTTC. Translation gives CASSPNRGHYGYTF.